The next 26 T cell receptor beta chains were all read from a single sample in a study of response to subunit inactivated influenza vaccine. TCRdb fed the RT-PCR reads into MiXCR, producing one record per CDR3 protein. The table has around 570,000 distinct CDR3 sequences, 7.5% to 8.5% seen once. The sequences come from PBMCs from blood, collected less than 30 months after vaccination. These receptors were obtained from a man aged 50 to 69 who received an inactivated influenza vaccine.

V is TRBV30 and J is TRBJ2-1; D might be TRBD2 (5 bases). Trimming stripped 4 bases from V and 5 bases from J, with 9 bases between. Germline loops: CDR1 GTSNPN, CDR2 SVGIG (reference sequence). The CDR3 is 12 residues long. In DNA, the CDR3 is TGTGCCTGGACACGAGGGAACAATGAGCAGTTCTTC. Protein product: CAWTRGNNEQFF.

This clonotype was seen at least ten times. This chain links TRBV3-1 with TRBJ2-1; D is undetermined. The V gene's germline CDR1 is LGHDT and CDR2 YNNKEL (reference sequence). The CDR3 has 12 residues. The ends were cut back, 4 bases at V and 8 bases at J, with 9 bases in the middle. Written as DNA, the CDR3 is TGTGCCAGCAGCCGCATCGTTGATGAGCAGTTCTTC. Translation gives CASSRIVDEQFF.

The V gene is TRBV3-1, the J gene TRBJ2-7; the match to TRBD2 covers 9 bases. CDR1 is LGHDT and CDR2 is YNNKEL in the germline V gene (reference sequence). The CDR3 is 14 residues long. The V gene end was trimmed by 2 bases and the J gene end by 4 bases; junction bases not matched to a gene: 3. CDR3 nucleotide sequence: TGTGCCAGCAGCCAATATAGCGGGAGTTACGAGCAGTACTTC. It translates to CASSQYSGSYEQYF.

This sequence joins TRBV7-6 and TRBJ2-3; D call uncertain. Trimming shortened V by 1 base and J by 5 bases, and 16 bases separated the two germline ends. CDR1 is SGHVS and CDR2 is FNYEAQ in the germline V gene. The CDR3 has 16 amino acids. The CDR3 DNA sequence: TGTGCCAGCAGCTTAGTCACCTCAATGGTGGGAGATACGCAGTATTTT. Its protein is CASSLVTSMVGDTQYF.

J is TRBJ2-2 and V is TRBV7-2; D ambiguous. The germline V and J ends were trimmed by 5 bases and 5 bases, with 21 bases remaining between them. Germline V gene sequence: CDR1 SGHTA, CDR2 FQGNSA. This CDR3 has 17 amino acids. CDR3 residues: CASSQNERRPGTGELFF. CDR3 DNA sequence: TGTGCCAGCAGCCAAAATGAACGGCGGCCTGGGACCGGGGAGCTGTTTTTT.

CDR3: CASSQQQGVRAEQYF. As DNA, the CDR3 is TGCGCCAGCAGCCAACAACAGGGGGTACGGGCCGAGCAGTACTTC. The chain combines TRBV4-1 with TRBJ2-7; 8 nucleotides agree with TRBD1. Losses at the gene ends were 2 bases for V and 6 bases for J; bases not matched to a gene: 9. Germline lookup yields CDR1 MGHRA and CDR2 YSYEKL. The CDR3 is 15 residues long.

V is TRBV20-1 and J is TRBJ1-1; D is ambiguous. Trimming pared 0 bases from V and 0 bases from J, leaving 8 bases between. CDR3 length: 14 amino acids. Looked up from germline, CDR1 is DFQATT and CDR2 is SNEGSKA (reference sequence). CDR3: CSAREGSMNTEAFF. CDR3 DNA: TGCAGTGCTAGAGAGGGCTCGATGAACACTGAAGCTTTCTTT.

This clonotype was seen many times. The gene calls are TRBV14 and TRBJ2-3; D gene uncertain. CDR3 length: 16 residues. Germline V gives CDR1 SGHDN, CDR2 FVKESK. The V end was cut by 0 bases, the J end by 2 bases, with 12 bases between. CDR3 nucleotide sequence: TGTGCCAGCAGCCAAGATATGGCAGCAAACACAGATACGCAGTATTTT. It translates to CASSQDMAANTDTQYF. The whole variable domain, remainder taken from reference TRBV14 and TRBJ2-3, is EAGVTQFPSHSVIEKGQTVTLRCDPISGHDNLYWYRRVMGKEIKFLLHFVKESKQDESGMPNNRFLAERTGGTYSTLKVQPAELEDSGVYFCASSQDMAANTDTQYFGPGTRLTVL.

This clonotype has ten or more counts. The junction shows a germline mismatch at one end, possibly a read error. The chain has TRBV7-7 and TRBJ2-3; perhaps TRBD1 as D (8 bases). Germline V CDR1 and CDR2: SSHAT, FNYEAQ (reference sequence). The CDR3 consists of 14 residues. CDR3 amino acids: CASSFGQGGDTQYF. The CDR3 nucleotides are TGTGCTAGCAGCTTTGGACAGGGAGGGGATACGCAGTATTTT.

This chain uses TRBV5-1 with TRBJ2-3; 7 nucleotides match TRBD2. Per the germline V gene, CDR1 is SGHRS and CDR2 is YFSETQ. Trimming cost V 2 bases and J 4 bases; bases outside gene matches: 7. This CDR3 region has 15 residues. CDR3 amino acids: CASSFGLADADTQYF. CDR3 coding DNA: TGCGCCAGCAGCTTCGGGCTAGCGGATGCAGATACGCAGTATTTT.

This clonotype was counted only a few times. V and J are TRBV20-1 and TRBJ2-3; tentative D call: TRBD2 (5 bases). V was pared by 2 bases and J by 2 bases, with 14 bases between. The CDR3 spans 15 residues. Germline CDR1 is DFQATT and CDR2 is SNEGSKA (reference sequence). The CDR3 spells CSARPRGLDTDTQYF. The CDR3 bases are TGCAGTGCTAGACCCCGAGGACTTGACACAGATACGCAGTATTTT.

This clonotype came up a few times. This likely comes from a read error, as the CDR3 has no conserved phenylalanine or tryptophan at its end. The CDR3 region has the DNA TGCAGTGCTCTCCTGACTAGCGGGGTCTCGAGCTCCTACAATGAGCAGTTCCTC. Translating gives CSALLTSGVSSSYNEQFL. The chain combines TRBV20-1 with TRBJ2-1; 11 nucleotides match TRBD2. The germline gives CDR1 DFQATT, CDR2 SNEGSKA (reference sequence). This CDR3 contains 18 residues. J lost 0 bases, V lost 5 bases, and 12 bases had no gene match.

This clonotype was recorded many times. The CDR3 sequence: CASSLGVREKLFF. CDR3 nucleotides: TGTGCCAGCAGCTTGGGGGTTCGGGAAAAACTGTTTTTT. This chain connects TRBV5-5 to TRBJ1-4; D uncertain. The ends were cut back, 0 bases at V and 8 bases at J, with 8 bases in the middle. CDR1 and CDR2 (germline): SGHKS, YYEKEE (reference sequence). CDR3 length equals 13 residues. Full variable domain (rest looked up from reference TRBV5-5 and TRBJ1-4): DAGVTQSPTHLIKTRGQQVTLRCSPISGHKSVSWYQQVLGQGPQFIFQYYEKEERGRGNFPDRFSARQFPNYSSELNVNALLLGDSALYLCASSLGVREKLFFGSGTQLSVL.

This clonotype has only a few counts. This chain joins TRBV3-1 and TRBJ2-7, with TRBD1 matching 9 bases. The junction had 11 bases not matched to a gene; V was cut back by 4 bases and J by 4 bases. The length of the CDR3 is 16 residues. Germline-derived CDR1 and CDR2 are LGHDT and YNNKEL (reference sequence). CDR3 DNA sequence: TGTGCCAGCAGCCTCCCCCTGGGACAGGGTCGGTACGAGCAGTACTTC. It specifies CASSLPLGQGRYEQYF.

The chain has TRBV18 and TRBJ2-7, with D possibly matching TRBD2 (5 bases). The CDR3 sequence is 14 residues long. Germline CDR1 KGHSH, CDR2 LQKENI. With 1 base removed from V and 6 bases from J, the gap between germline ends came to 13 bases. CDR3 protein: CASSPLKAGVEQYF. The CDR3 DNA sequence: TGTGCCAGCTCACCACTAAAGGCGGGCGTCGAGCAGTACTTC.

This clonotype showed up just a few times. V is TRBV27 and J is TRBJ2-3; 9 nucleotides line up with TRBD1. The V gene end was trimmed by 6 bases and the J gene end by 2 bases; junction bases not matched to a gene: 6. Per the germline V gene, CDR1 is MNHEY and CDR2 is SMNVEV (reference sequence). The CDR3 contains 15 residues. The CDR3 loop is CASSDRDRATDTQYF. For the CDR3, the DNA is TGTGCCAGCAGCGACCGGGACAGGGCCACAGATACGCAGTATTTT.

This clonotype was picked up a small number of times. The rearrangement links TRBV4-1 to TRBJ1-1; a possible D gene is TRBD1 (5 bases). The CDR3 loop spans 17 amino acids. Germline values: CDR1 MGHRA, CDR2 YSYEKL. Trimming took 1 base from V and 3 from J, leaving 18 bases between them. CDR3 residues: CASSQAARSGTYTEAFF. For the CDR3, the DNA is TGCGCCAGCAGCCAAGCAGCGAGGTCCGGGACCTACACTGAAGCTTTCTTT.

This clonotype was picked up a small number of times. DNA for the CDR3: TGTGCCAGCAGGAAAAGCGGGAGGGCTATGGATACGCAGTATTTT. Its translation is CASRKSGRAMDTQYF. This rearrangement joins TRBV5-4 to TRBJ2-3, with TRBD2 matching 10 bases. J gave up 6 bases and V 5 bases, and 9 bases lay outside the gene matches. This CDR3 has 15 residues. Germline-derived CDR1 and CDR2 are SGHNT and YYREEE (reference sequence).

At least ten counts were recorded for this clonotype. This chain uses TRBV29-1 with TRBJ2-3; D is unresolved. This CDR3 contains 13 residues. The germline V gene has CDR1 SQVTM and CDR2 ANQGSEA. The V and J ends lost 6 bases and 2 bases respectively, with 12 bases between them. CDR3 sequence: CSVLTRTTDTQYF. CDR3 DNA sequence: TGCAGCGTCTTAACCCGGACCACAGATACGCAGTATTTT.

On this clonotype: One end of the junction does not line up with germline, which may come from a read error. In nucleotides, the CDR3 is TGTGCCAGCAGATCACCGGGACATTTTATCTTC. This gives the protein CASRSPGHFIF. This chain connects TRBV2 to TRBJ2-7; the D gene is possibly TRBD1 (6 bases). The CDR3 has 11 residues. Per germline, CDR1 SNHLY and CDR2 FYNNEI. The full variable domain, completed using reference TRBV2 and TRBJ2-7, is EPEVTQTPSHQVTQMGQEVILRCVPISNHLYFYWYRQILGQKVEFLVSFYNNEISEKSEIFDDQFSVERPDGSNFTLKIRSTKLEDSAMYFCASRSPGHFIFGPGTRLTVT.

Details on this clonotype: One junction end does not reproduce the germline sequence, and a read error may be involved. Here the CDR3 DNA reads TGTGCCCGCAGTTTGGCAGGAGGCACCGGGGAGCTGTTTTTT. Amino acid sequence: CARSLAGGTGELFF. The V and J genes are TRBV27 and TRBJ2-2, with D tentatively TRBD2 (5 bases). The CDR3 is 14 amino acids. The germline gives CDR1 MNHEY, CDR2 SMNVEV (reference sequence).

V is TRBV5-1 and J is TRBJ2-1, with 9 bases fitting TRBD2. CDR1 is SGHRS, CDR2 YFSETQ, per germline. The CDR3 has 16 amino acids. With 4 bases clipped from V and 4 bases from J, the junction kept 9 bases outside the gene matches. Written as DNA, the CDR3 is TGCGCCAGCAGCAGAGCCGGGACTAGCAGATACAATGAGCAGTTCTTC. This codes for CASSRAGTSRYNEQFF.

This clonotype was observed a few times. The rearrangement joins TRBV18 to TRBJ2-1; D is ambiguous. Germline V gene lookup returns CDR1 KGHSH and CDR2 LQKENI. The length of the CDR3 is 15 residues. Trimming stripped 2 bases from V and 0 bases from J, with 8 bases between. CDR3 DNA sequence: TGTGCCAGCTCACCAGAAGGGCCCTCCTACAATGAGCAGTTCTTC. Protein product: CASSPEGPSYNEQFF.

The V and J genes are TRBV4-2 and TRBJ2-5; D gene unclear. This CDR3 region has 12 residues. Trimming removed 0 bases at V and 6 bases at J, with 5 bases between. Looked up from germline, CDR1 is LGHNA and CDR2 is YNFKEQ. Here the CDR3 DNA reads TGTGCCAGCAGCCAAGATTTAAAGACCCAGTACTTC. It is translated as CASSQDLKTQYF.

The chain links TRBV12-3 or TRBV12-4 to TRBJ2-1; D is ambiguous. The ends were cut back, 4 bases at V and 12 bases at J, with 10 bases in the middle. CDR3 size: 11 residues. The CDR3 is CASSSGSRQFF. The DNA for the CDR3 is TGTGCCAGCAGTTCTGGGTCCCGGCAGTTCTTC.

V and J are TRBV28 and TRBJ1-3, with TRBD1 as a possible D gene (6 bases). CDR1 and CDR2 (germline): MDHEN, SYDVKM. CDR3 length equals 17 residues. V lost 1 base, J lost 3 bases, and 16 bases lay in between. The DNA of the CDR3 is TGTGCCAGCAGTTTATTTGGGGGGCGCAATGTTGGAAACACCATATATTTT. The encoded protein is CASSLFGGRNVGNTIYF.